Below are 22 T cell receptor beta chains sequenced from a single sample in a study of blood T cell repertoires in COVID-19. TCRdb's copy holds only in-frame clones and misses some; the assay was immunoSEQ multiplex PCR. The sample includes fewer than 75,000 clones, roughly 84% of them seen just once. Sequenced sample: peripheral blood. These receptors were collected from a man aged 50-60 years with active COVID-19.

There are a few counts of this clone. J is TRBJ1-2 and V is TRBV6-5; D not resolved. Germline loops: CDR1 MNHEY, CDR2 SVGAGI. V was clipped by 6 bases and J by 7 bases, with 6 bases between them. CDR3 size: 10 residues. The CDR3, as DNA: TGTGCCAGCAGGGAGACTGGCTACACCTTC. As protein: CASRETGYTF.

The genes are TRBV19 and TRBJ2-5; 9 bases agree with TRBD1. V was pared by 4 bases and J by 4 bases, with 7 bases of the junction left unmatched. Germline CDR1 LNHDA, CDR2 SQIVND (reference sequence). The length of the CDR3 is 15 residues. The CDR3 DNA reads TGTGCCAGTAGTAGGCCGGGACAGGGTTTAGAGACCCAGTACTTC. Translated, it gives CASSRPGQGLETQYF.

The genes are TRBV12-3 or TRBV12-4 and TRBJ1-2; D uncertain. V lost 1 base, J lost 5 bases, and 8 bases lay in between. The CDR3 length is 13 residues. The CDR3 DNA is TGTGCCAGCAGTTTAGGCAGTTTGTATGGCTACACCTTC. It encodes CASSLGSLYGYTF.

The chain has TRBV12-2 and TRBJ2-3; TRBD2, the table's D call, was not compared with the DNA. TRBV12-2 has pseudogene status. CDR3 length: 20 amino acids. In DNA form, the CDR3 reads TGTGCAAGTCGCTTAGCTACAGGACTAGCGGGGGGGCCAGGATCGGATACGCAGTATTTT. This encodes CASRLATGLAGGPGSDTQYF.

The chain uses TRBV19 and TRBJ1-5; the match to TRBD1 covers 8 bases. Trimming removed 4 bases from V and 7 bases from J; junction bases left unmatched: 6. In germline, CDR1 is LNHDA, CDR2 SQIVND (reference sequence). The CDR3 consists of 14 residues. The CDR3 sequence: CASSKDRGLQPQHF. The DNA for the CDR3 is TGTGCCAGTAGTAAAGACAGGGGCTTACAGCCCCAGCATTTT.

The chain recombines TRBV11-2 with TRBJ2-1; D is perhaps TRBD1 (6 bases). V was clipped by 4 bases and J by 3 bases, with 7 bases between them. The CDR3 runs to 13 residues. Germline V lookup: CDR1 SGHAT, CDR2 FQNNGV. CDR3 region: CASSSQGYNEQFF. The CDR3 DNA reads TGTGCCAGCAGCTCACAGGGCTACAATGAGCAGTTCTTC.

This clone was counted between two and nine times. The rearrangement links TRBV7-9 to TRBJ1-1; D remains ambiguous. This CDR3 is 15 amino acids long. V was cut by 4 bases and J by 5 bases, with 17 bases left in between. Germline CDR1 is SEHNR and CDR2 is FQNEAQ (reference sequence). For the CDR3, the DNA is TGTGCCAGCAGCTCCCAATCGGTAGAGAAGACTGAAGCTTTCTTT. Amino acids: CASSSQSVEKTEAFF.

The chain is built from TRBV9 and TRBJ2-3, with 7 bases fitting TRBD1. The germline V gene has CDR1 SGDLS and CDR2 YYNGEE. J lost 2 bases, V lost 0 bases, and 3 bases had no gene match. This CDR3 spans 15 amino acids. CDR3 sequence (DNA): TGTGCCAGCAGCGTAGGCCAGGGGGTCACAGATACGCAGTATTTT. Its protein is CASSVGQGVTDTQYF.

Only a few counts were recorded for this clone. The genes are TRBV7-8 and TRBJ2-2; D is uncertain. The V and J ends lost 3 bases and 6 bases respectively, with 8 bases between them. Germline assignment: CDR1 SGHVS and CDR2 FQNEAQ. This CDR3 contains 13 residues. The CDR3 here is CASSLWAAGELFF. Here the CDR3 DNA reads TGTGCCAGCAGCTTGTGGGCAGCCGGGGAGCTGTTTTTT.

This clone is labeled medium-sized (0.01 to 0.1%). The rearrangement links TRBV6-5 to TRBJ1-2; tentatively, D is TRBD1 (5 bases). Germline CDR1 reads MNHEY; CDR2 reads SVGAGI. Trimming took off 4 bases at V and 5 bases at J, with 5 bases between the two ends. This CDR3 contains 11 residues. In DNA form, the CDR3 reads TGTGCCAGCAGTTCAGGGTATGGCTACACCTTC. Its protein product is CASSSGYGYTF.

The CDR3 DNA reads as TGTGCCAGCAGCAGGGGGGGACAGCATTCCTTCTATGGCTACACCTTC. Its protein is CASSRGGQHSFYGYTF. This chain joins TRBV7-9 and TRBJ1-2; TRBD1 aligns across 7 bases. Germline V gene lookup returns CDR1 SEHNR and CDR2 FQNEAQ (reference sequence). The CDR3 contains 16 residues. With 5 bases clipped from V and 4 bases from J, the junction kept 13 bases outside the gene matches.

The chain is built from TRBV6-5 and TRBJ2-7; D ambiguous. This CDR3 has 14 residues. V lost 4 bases to trimming and J lost 0 bases, with 10 bases between them. Germline V CDR1 and CDR2: MNHEY, SVGAGI. CDR3 sequence (DNA): TGTGCCAGCAGTTCTGGAGCCAGCTCCTACGAGCAGTACGTC. As protein: CASSSGASSYEQYV.

The genes are TRBV5-4 and TRBJ2-1; D perhaps matches TRBD2 (6 bases). V lost 4 bases and J lost 0, with 17 bases in between. The CDR3 extends over 17 amino acids. CDR1 and CDR2 from the germline V gene are SGHNT and YYREEE (reference sequence). The CDR3 DNA follows: TGTGCCAGCAGCCTTGGACCTAGCGTCAGCTCCTACAATGAGCAGTTCTTC. This codes for CASSLGPSVSSYNEQFF.

The chain joins TRBV5-1 to TRBJ1-5, with D perhaps TRBD1 (6 bases). The V gene's germline CDR1 is SGHRS and CDR2 YFSETQ. The CDR3 is made up of 15 amino acids. Deletions cut 0 bases from V and 2 bases from J, with 9 bases between. CDR3 DNA: TGCGCCAGCAGCTTGGCAGGGGCAGGCAATCAGCCCCAGCATTTT. Amino acids: CASSLAGAGNQPQHF.

The chain joins TRBV7-9 to TRBJ2-1, with TRBD2 identical over 11 bases. This CDR3 is 15 amino acids long. The germline V gene has CDR1 SEHNR and CDR2 FQNEAQ (reference sequence). Trimming cost V 5 bases and J 4 bases; bases outside gene matches: 4. CDR3 nucleotides: TGTGCCAGCAGCCTCGGGACTAGCGGATACAATGAGCAGTTCTTC. It is translated as CASSLGTSGYNEQFF. Full variable domain (rest looked up from reference TRBV7-9 and TRBJ2-1): DTGVSQNPRHKITKRGQNVTFRCDPISEHNRLYWYRQTLGQGPEFLTYFQNEAQLEKSRLLSDRFSAERPKGSFSTLEIQRTEQGDSAMYLCASSLGTSGYNEQFFGPGTRLTVL.

The chain combines TRBV29-1 with TRBJ1-2, with D unresolved. CDR3 length: 12 residues. CDR1 is SQVTM and CDR2 is ANQGSEA in the germline V gene. V was cut by 5 bases and J by 4 bases, with 11 bases left in between. CDR3 nucleotide sequence: TGCAGCGTTTCCAAGCGGAGCTATGGCTACACCTTC. Translating gives CSVSKRSYGYTF.

This clone appeared a few times. The chain joins TRBV7-9 to TRBJ2-7, with 10 bases matching TRBD2. CDR1 SEHNR and CDR2 FQNEAQ come from the germline V gene (reference sequence). The CDR3 is 14 residues long. CDR3 in amino acids: CASSLAGDSYEQYV. CDR3 nucleotide sequence: TGTGCCAGCAGCCTAGCGGGAGACTCCTACGAGCAGTACGTC.

The gene calls are TRBV15 and TRBJ2-1; D unclear. This CDR3 contains 16 residues. From germline, CDR1 is LNHNV and CDR2 YYDKDF (reference sequence). V lost 3 bases and J 6 bases, leaving 18 bases between the germline ends. The CDR3 region has the DNA TGTGCCACCAGCAGTCTTCAGGTCAAAGGCACCAATGAGCAGTTCTTC. This codes for CATSSLQVKGTNEQFF.

The CDR3 region is CASSSTSGSGTQYF. In nucleotides, the CDR3 is TGTGCCAGCAGTTCAACTAGCGGGAGTGGGACCCAGTACTTC. The chain carries TRBV6-2 or TRBV6-3 and TRBJ2-5; 11 bases line up with TRBD2. The J segment lost 7 bases and the V segment lost 4 bases, leaving 5 bases of the junction unmatched. CDR1 and CDR2 from the germline V gene are MNHEY and SVGEGT. This CDR3 spans 14 amino acids.

This chain joins TRBV6-1 and TRBJ2-1, with 8 bases lining up with TRBD2. This CDR3 contains 17 residues. J gave up 2 bases and V 4 bases, and 10 bases lay outside the gene matches. Germline loops: CDR1 MNHNS, CDR2 SASEGT. The CDR3 nucleotides read TGTGCCAGCAGTGGGCCGACCACTAGCGGAACCTACAATGAGCAGTTCTTC. Its translation: CASSGPTTSGTYNEQFF.

The chain links TRBV10-3 to TRBJ2-1; 10 nucleotides agree with TRBD2. The CDR3 has 17 residues. Germline CDR1 ENHRY, CDR2 SYGVKD. V gave up 1 base and J gave up 2 bases; unmatched junction bases: 5. The CDR3 spells CAISEWLAGATYNEQFF. CDR3 nucleotides: TGTGCCATCAGTGAGTGGCTAGCGGGAGCGACCTACAATGAGCAGTTCTTC.

This clone was counted a single time. This chain links TRBV4-1 with TRBJ2-5, with D uncertain. This CDR3 is built from 17 residues. CDR1 and CDR2 (germline): MGHRA, YSYEKL. V was clipped by 0 bases and J by 0 bases, with 14 bases between them. CDR3 amino acids: CASSQEAPGSYQETQYF. CDR3 bases: TGCGCCAGCAGCCAAGAGGCGCCAGGTTCGTACCAAGAGACCCAGTACTTC.